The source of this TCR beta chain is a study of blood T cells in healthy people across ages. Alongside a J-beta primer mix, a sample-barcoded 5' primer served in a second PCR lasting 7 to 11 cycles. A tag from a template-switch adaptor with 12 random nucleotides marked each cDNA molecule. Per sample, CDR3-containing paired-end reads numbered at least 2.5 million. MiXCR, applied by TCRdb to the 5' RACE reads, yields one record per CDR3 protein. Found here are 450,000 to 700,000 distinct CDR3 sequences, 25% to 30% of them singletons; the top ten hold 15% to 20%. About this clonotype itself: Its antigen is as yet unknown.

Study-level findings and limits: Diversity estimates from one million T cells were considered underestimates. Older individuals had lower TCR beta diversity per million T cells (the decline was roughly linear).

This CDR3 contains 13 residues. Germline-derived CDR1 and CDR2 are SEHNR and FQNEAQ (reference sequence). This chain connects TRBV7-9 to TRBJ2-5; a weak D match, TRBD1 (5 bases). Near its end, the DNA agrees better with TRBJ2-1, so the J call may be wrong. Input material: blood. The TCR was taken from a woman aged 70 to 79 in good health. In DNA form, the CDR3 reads TGTGCCAGCAAGGACATCCCCTACAATGAGCAGTTCTTC. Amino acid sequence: CASKDIPYNEQFF.